Below, 29 T cell receptor beta chains from the same sample are listed, as sequenced in a study of radiotherapy plus CTLA-4 blockade in lung cancer. Using immunoSEQ multiplex PCR, the repertoire was profiled, and TCRdb retains in-frame clones only, with some absent. The sample lists more than 60,000 clones, about 72% seen once, with approximately 2.8% in the top ten. This sample comprised peripheral blood, obtained from a patient treated with radiotherapy plus ipilimumab. The receptors stem from a human donor with non-small cell lung cancer who had a complete response to radiotherapy plus ipilimumab.

The gene calls are TRBV7-9 and TRBJ2-7, with TRBD1 matching over 11 bases. The ends lost 3 bases at V and 4 bases at J; junction bases unmatched: 5. The CDR3 contains 15 residues. The germline V gene has CDR1 SEHNR and CDR2 FQNEAQ (reference sequence). The CDR3 loop is CASSFFRDRGYEQYF. The CDR3 nucleotides read TGTGCCAGCAGCTTCTTCCGGGACAGGGGGTACGAGCAGTACTTC.

CDR3 DNA sequence: TGCGCCAGCAGCCGCCGGGACAGGGATGGCTACACCTTC. Translation: CASSRRDRDGYTF. The chain carries TRBV4-3 and TRBJ1-2, with TRBD1 identical over 9 bases. In germline, CDR1 is LGHNA, CDR2 YSLEER. V trimming: 4 bases; J trimming: 6 bases; junction bases outside the gene matches: 3. The CDR3 is 13 residues long.

This sequence joins TRBV6-5 and TRBJ1-3; D gene unclear. Trimming took off 6 bases at V and 2 bases at J, with 11 bases between the two ends. There are 14 residues in the CDR3. CDR1 and CDR2 from the germline V gene are MNHEY and SVGAGI. CDR3 residues: CASRADTAGNTIYF. The CDR3 DNA reads TGTGCCAGCAGAGCCGATACGGCTGGAAACACCATATATTTT.

The V and J genes are TRBV7-6 and TRBJ1-4, with a possible D match to TRBD1 (6 bases). The V end was cut by 5 bases, the J end by 7 bases, with 8 bases between. The germline CDR1 and CDR2 sequences are SGHVS and FNYEAQ. This CDR3 has 12 residues. CDR3: CASSRTVEKLFF. CDR3 sequence (DNA): TGTGCCAGCAGCCGGACAGTTGAAAAACTGTTTTTT. The full variable domain, in which reference TRBV7-6 and TRBJ1-4 provide the parts outside the CDR3, is GAGVSQSPRYKVTKRGQDVALRCDPISGHVSLYWYRQALGQGPEFLTYFNYEAQQDKSGLPNDRFSAERPEGSISTLTIQRTEQRDSAMYRCASSRTVEKLFFGSGTQLSVL.

V and J are TRBV6-1 and TRBJ1-1; 7 bases fit TRBD1. The CDR3 is 14 amino acids. Germline assignment: CDR1 MNHNS and CDR2 SASEGT. V lost 4 bases, J lost 1 base, and 3 bases stayed unmatched. CDR3 nucleotides: TGTGCCAGCAGTGCCAACAGGGGGAACACTGAAGCTTTCTTT. This encodes CASSANRGNTEAFF.

The chain carries TRBV14 and TRBJ2-5, with TRBD1 matching over 9 bases. Trimming at V came to 6 bases and at J to 11 bases, leaving 10 bases not matched to a gene. The germline V gene encodes CDR1 SGHDN and CDR2 FVKESK. The CDR3 is 13 residues long. The CDR3 DNA sequence: TGTGCCAGCAGGTCGGGACAGGGAAGAGAGCAGTACTTC. Protein product: CASRSGQGREQYF.

The table lists this clone with a count of one. The chain uses TRBV5-4 and TRBJ2-1; D is uncertain. The V end lost 3 bases, the J end lost 0 bases, and 16 bases lay between the germline ends. The CDR3 extends over 17 amino acids. CDR1 SGHNT and CDR2 YYREEE come from the germline V gene (reference sequence). In DNA form, the CDR3 reads TGTGCCAGCAGCTCAAATTTAGTATCGGTCTCCTACAATGAGCAGTTCTTC. Its protein is CASSSNLVSVSYNEQFF.

The V call is TRBV7-8, the J call TRBJ1-6, with 10 bases that match TRBD1. CDR1 and CDR2 from the germline V gene are SGHVS and FQNEAQ. J lost 6 bases, V lost 4 bases, and 6 bases had no gene match. This CDR3 has 16 amino acids. Here the CDR3 DNA reads TGTGCCAGCAGCTCGAAGGGACAGGGGACTAATTCACCCCTCCACTTT. This codes for CASSSKGQGTNSPLHF.

The gene calls are TRBV27 and TRBJ1-4; TRBD1 matches at 8 bases. The CDR3 runs to 15 residues. Germline values: CDR1 MNHEY, CDR2 SMNVEV (reference sequence). J was trimmed by 8 bases and V by 6 bases; bases with no gene match: 11. This chain's CDR3 is CASSPYRDRPEKLFF. DNA for the CDR3: TGTGCCAGCAGCCCGTACCGGGACAGGCCCGAAAAACTGTTTTTT. Full variable domain (outside the CDR3, taken from reference TRBV27 and TRBJ1-4): EAQVTQNPRYLITVTGKKLTVTCSQNMNHEYMSWYRQDPGLGLRQIYYSMNVEVTDKGDVPEGYKVSRKEKRNFPLILESPSPNQTSLYFCASSPYRDRPEKLFFGSGTQLSVL.

Many counts were recorded for this clone. A read error may account for a junction end that differs from germline. The CDR3 bases are TGTGCCAGCAGTTTAGGGGCTAGCGGGAGTCGCACAGATACGCAGTATTTT. It translates to CASSLGASGSRTDTQYF. This sequence joins TRBV11-1 and TRBJ2-3; 10 positions agree with TRBD2. Germline values: CDR1 SGHAT, CDR2 FQDESV (reference sequence). The CDR3 covers 17 residues.

The chain employs TRBV19 and TRBJ2-2; 10 positions agree with TRBD1. In germline, CDR1 is LNHDA, CDR2 SQIVND (reference sequence). Trimming at V came to 6 bases and at J to 0 bases, leaving 7 bases not matched to a gene. The CDR3 is 17 residues long. The CDR3: CASSYGTGASNTGELFF. In nucleotides, the CDR3 is TGTGCCAGTAGCTACGGGACAGGGGCATCGAACACCGGGGAGCTGTTTTTT. The variable domain in full, with the rest retrieved from reference TRBV19 and TRBJ2-2, is DGGITQSPKYLFRKEGQNVTLSCEQNLNHDAMYWYRQDPGQGLRLIYYSQIVNDFQKGDIAEGYSVSREKKESFPLTVTSAQKNPTAFYLCASSYGTGASNTGELFFGEGSRLTVL.

The chain uses TRBV25-1 and TRBJ2-1; 10 bases line up with TRBD1. With 4 bases clipped from V and 5 bases from J, the junction kept 2 bases outside the gene matches. This CDR3 comprises 14 residues. Germline V gene lookup returns CDR1 MGHDK and CDR2 SYGVNS. CDR3 sequence reads: CASSVGTGDNEQFF. In DNA form, the CDR3 reads TGTGCCAGCAGTGTTGGGACAGGGGACAATGAGCAGTTCTTC.

The chain has TRBV19 and TRBJ2-2, with a tentative D call TRBD2 (5 bases). CDR3 length: 13 amino acids. Germline values: CDR1 LNHDA, CDR2 SQIVND (reference sequence). V dropped 8 bases and J dropped 6 bases, with 13 bases sitting between them. The CDR3 is CASAGLLAGELFF. CDR3 coding DNA: TGTGCCAGTGCTGGACTTCTGGCCGGGGAGCTGTTTTTT.

This chain uses TRBV6-1 with TRBJ2-2; 9 bases agree with TRBD1. V was pared by 5 bases and J by 1 base, with 2 bases of the junction left unmatched. This CDR3 is 15 amino acids long. In germline, CDR1 is MNHNS, CDR2 SASEGT. The CDR3 sequence is CASSPGQGNTGELFF. CDR3 nucleotide sequence: TGTGCCAGCAGTCCGGGACAGGGGAACACCGGGGAGCTGTTTTTT.

The J gene is TRBJ2-7, the V gene TRBV5-4; maybe TRBD2 (5 bases). The length of the CDR3 is 14 residues. Per germline, CDR1 SGHNT and CDR2 YYREEE (reference sequence). Trimming shortened V by 4 bases and J by 2 bases, and 13 bases separated the two germline ends. CDR3 region: CASSPGGVTYEQYF. Here the CDR3 DNA reads TGTGCCAGCAGCCCAGGAGGTGTGACCTACGAGCAGTACTTC.

This clone was found a few times. The J gene is TRBJ2-1, the V gene TRBV30, with 8 nucleotides matching TRBD1. The CDR3 runs 15 residues. V trimming: 3 bases; J trimming: 8 bases; junction bases outside the gene matches: 12. The germline V gene encodes CDR1 GTSNPN and CDR2 SVGIG (reference sequence). CDR3 bases: TGTGCCTGGAGAGGGTGGGACAGGAAATACGATGAGCAGTTCTTC. It codes for CAWRGWDRKYDEQFF.

The chain employs TRBV9 and TRBJ1-2; no firm D call. Germline loops: CDR1 SGDLS, CDR2 YYNGEE. The CDR3 contains 13 residues. V dropped 4 bases and J dropped 8 bases, with 15 bases sitting between them. In DNA, the CDR3 is TGTGCCAGCAGCACCCCGCCGTCGGGAGGCTACACCTTC. Translating it yields CASSTPPSGGYTF.

The V and J genes are TRBV19 and TRBJ2-3; 7 nucleotides agree with TRBD1. Germline V gene sequence: CDR1 LNHDA, CDR2 SQIVND (reference sequence). With V trimmed by 6 bases and J by 5 bases, 8 bases remained unmatched. This CDR3 is 14 amino acids long. CDR3 protein: CASRRGGEGDTQYF. The CDR3 bases are TGTGCCAGTAGGAGAGGGGGCGAGGGAGATACGCAGTATTTT.

The chain combines TRBV19 with TRBJ1-5, with TRBD1 matching over 8 bases. Germline CDR1 reads LNHDA; CDR2 reads SQIVND (reference sequence). This CDR3 spans 14 amino acids. After removal of 10 bases from V and 1 base from J, the junction contained 6 bases not matched to a gene. The CDR3 region has the DNA TGTGCCATTGCGGACAGGGCGAGCAATCAGCCCCAGCATTTT. Its translation is CAIADRASNQPQHF.

V is TRBV30 and J is TRBJ2-3; D may be TRBD2 (6 bases). Trimming removed 8 bases from V and 1 base from J, with 16 bases in between. There are 14 residues in the CDR3. Germline V CDR1 and CDR2: GTSNPN, SVGIG (reference sequence). The CDR3: CAHRRARGTDTQYF. CDR3 sequence (DNA): TGTGCCCATAGGAGGGCCCGGGGCACAGATACGCAGTATTTT.

The CDR3 nucleotides read TGTGCCAGCAGGCTGGGACAGATGAAGACCTACGAGCAGTACTTC. As protein: CASRLGQMKTYEQYF. The gene calls are TRBV6-5 and TRBJ2-7; 7 nucleotides align to TRBD1. This CDR3 spans 15 amino acids. Germline V CDR1 and CDR2: MNHEY, SVGAGI. The ends lost 6 bases at V and 2 bases at J; junction bases unmatched: 10.

This clone appeared a single time. The genes are TRBV6-5 and TRBJ2-7; 7 nucleotides line up with TRBD2. The germline gives CDR1 MNHEY, CDR2 SVGAGI. The length of the CDR3 is 14 residues. Trimming removed 2 bases from V and 3 bases from J; junction bases left unmatched: 4. The CDR3 nucleotides read TGTGCCAGCAGTTACAGGGCTAGCGGCTACGAGCAGTACTTC. The encoded protein is CASSYRASGYEQYF.

This chain joins TRBV5-1 and TRBJ2-5, with a tentative D call TRBD2 (6 bases). Germline V lookup: CDR1 SGHRS, CDR2 YFSETQ. CDR3 length: 15 amino acids. The V end lost 1 base, the J end lost 11 bases, and 21 bases lay between the germline ends. CDR3 residues: CASSLRATTTGEQYF. As DNA, the CDR3 is TGCGCCAGCAGCTTGAGGGCTACAACCACGGGGGAGCAGTACTTC.

The rearrangement links TRBV23-1 to TRBJ2-7, with D maybe TRBD1 (6 bases). TRBV23-1 is sorted into the ORF group, with uncertain function. This CDR3 is 16 amino acids long. The V and J ends lost 4 bases and 2 bases respectively, with 18 bases between them. CDR3 region: CASSPPLRDKAYEQYF. The CDR3 DNA is TGCGCCAGCAGTCCTCCATTACGGGACAAAGCCTACGAGCAGTACTTC.

This clone was picked up a small number of times. The rearrangement links TRBV5-5 to TRBJ2-7; 7 bases fit TRBD1. Losses at the gene ends were 3 bases for V and 1 base for J; bases not matched to a gene: 4. CDR3 length: 14 amino acids. CDR1 is SGHKS, CDR2 YYEKEE, per germline (reference sequence). The CDR3 spells CASSYGTESYEQYF. In nucleotides, the CDR3 is TGTGCCAGCAGCTACGGGACAGAATCCTACGAGCAGTACTTC.

V is TRBV5-1 and J is TRBJ1-1; TRBD1 matches 7 bases. Germline CDR1 and CDR2: SGHRS and YFSETQ. This CDR3 has 14 residues. The V gene end was trimmed by 3 bases and the J gene end by 4 bases; junction bases not matched to a gene: 6. The CDR3 DNA is TGCGCCAGCAGCTCGACAGGGTCGGGCACTGAAGCTTTCTTT. Its translation is CASSSTGSGTEAFF.

The rearrangement links TRBV30 to TRBJ1-6; D remains unclear. Germline assignment: CDR1 GTSNPN and CDR2 SVGIG (reference sequence). The V gene lost 1 base and the J gene lost 7 bases, with 11 bases spanning the gap. The CDR3 runs 14 residues. CDR3 region: CAWSASARNSPLHF. In DNA, the CDR3 is TGTGCCTGGAGTGCATCAGCTAGAAATTCACCCCTCCACTTT.

This sequence joins TRBV19 and TRBJ1-5; no reliable D call. The CDR3 is 13 residues long. V was cut by 6 bases and J by 4 bases, with 10 bases left in between. CDR1 and CDR2 from the germline V gene are LNHDA and SQIVND (reference sequence). CDR3 residues: CASRVSHNQPQHF. Written as DNA, the CDR3 is TGTGCCAGTAGGGTTAGCCATAATCAGCCCCAGCATTTT.

The V and J genes are TRBV4-1 and TRBJ2-1; D perhaps matches TRBD1 (6 bases). The V gene lost 0 bases and the J gene lost 3 bases, with 21 bases spanning the gap. This CDR3 is built from 19 residues. From germline, CDR1 is MGHRA and CDR2 YSYEKL. This CDR3 reads CASSQDPWARGSFYNEQFF. DNA of the CDR3: TGCGCCAGCAGCCAAGATCCTTGGGCTAGGGGGTCTTTCTACAATGAGCAGTTCTTC.